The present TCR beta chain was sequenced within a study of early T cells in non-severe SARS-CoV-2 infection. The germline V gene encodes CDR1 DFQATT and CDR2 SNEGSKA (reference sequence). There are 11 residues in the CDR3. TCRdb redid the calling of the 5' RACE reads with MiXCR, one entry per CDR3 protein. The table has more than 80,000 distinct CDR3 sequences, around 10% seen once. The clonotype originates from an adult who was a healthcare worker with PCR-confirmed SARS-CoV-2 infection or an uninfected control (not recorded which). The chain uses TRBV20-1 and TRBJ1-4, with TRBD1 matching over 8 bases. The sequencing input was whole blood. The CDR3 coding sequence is TGCATGGTCAGGGGGCTTGAAAAACTGTTTTTT. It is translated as CMVRGLEKLFF.